Only one count was recorded for the clone carrying this T cell receptor beta chain. Its antigen is not identified. The CDR3 runs 17 residues. Trimming took 0 bases from V and 0 from J, leaving 9 bases between them. Germline values: CDR1 LGHNA, CDR2 YNFKEQ. The data are from a study of T cell repertoires in cytomegalovirus infection. Study as a whole: CMV infection plus the matching HLA type was flagged by public TCR beta signatures.

TCRdb redid the calling of the reads with MiXCR, one entry per CDR3 protein. This sample carries 150,000 to 200,000 distinct CDR3 sequences, approximately 15% of them seen once, and the ten largest clones take around 27%. Findings and caveats of the study: Dominating the ex vivo response were HLA-C-restricted CMV-specific TCR beta clonotypes. The cumulative frequency of public TCR beta families distinguished individuals who carried CMV together with the relevant HLA.

The J gene is TRBJ1-6, the V gene TRBV4-2; D may be TRBD1 (6 bases). The sequenced material came from PBMCs. The sequence came from a human donor in good health (CMV status not recorded). Some clones in this sample may be carry-over from other donors' samples. Written as DNA, the CDR3 is TGTGCCAGCAGCCAAGAAACAGGGAGCTCCTATAATTCACCCCTCCACTTT. This codes for CASSQETGSSYNSPLHF.